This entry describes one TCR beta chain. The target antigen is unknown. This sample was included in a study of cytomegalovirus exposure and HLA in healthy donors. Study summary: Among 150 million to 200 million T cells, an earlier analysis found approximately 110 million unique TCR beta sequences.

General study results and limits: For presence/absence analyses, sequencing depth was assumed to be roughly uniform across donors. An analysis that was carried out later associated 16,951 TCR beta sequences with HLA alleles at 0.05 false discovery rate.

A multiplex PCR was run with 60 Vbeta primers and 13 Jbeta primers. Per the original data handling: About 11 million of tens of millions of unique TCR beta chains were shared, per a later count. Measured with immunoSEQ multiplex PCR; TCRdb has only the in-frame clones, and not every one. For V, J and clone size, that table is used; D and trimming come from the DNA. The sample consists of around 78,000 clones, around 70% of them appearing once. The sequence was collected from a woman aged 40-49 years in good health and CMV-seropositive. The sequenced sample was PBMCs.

This CDR3 reads CASNREDRNEQYF. The DNA of the CDR3 is TGTGCCAGCAATAGGGAGGACCGCAACGAGCAGTACTTC. This chain uses TRBV6-1 with TRBJ2-7; possibly TRBD2 for D (6 bases). V was pared by 7 bases and J by 5 bases, with 15 bases between. The CDR3 is made up of 13 amino acids. CDR1 and CDR2 (germline): MNHNS, SASEGT.